This T cell receptor (beta chain) was sequenced during a study of tumor-infiltrating lymphocytes in primary liver carcinoma (dated by TCRdb to the late 2010s). As for the study more broadly: Of the five patients, three men and two women aged 30 to 69 years, four had hepatocellular carcinoma and one had combined HCC and intrahepatic cholangiocarcinoma. The tumors of the five patients were staged as T1-T3 N0M0, with maximum diameters ranging from 4.2 to 10 cm. Each sample produced about 3.5 to 8 million productive TCRbeta reads, and read depth showed no significant difference between tissue types. TCRbeta repertoire sequencing, expression microarrays and whole-exome sequencing were combined in the study across five regions of each liver tumor, with adjacent normal tissue and blood also included. A total of roughly 35 specimens from 5 patients, comprising approximately 25 tumor regions, 5 adjacent noncancerous liver tissues and 5 peripheral blood samples, were covered by TCRbeta repertoire sequencing. To link TCRbeta repertoire diversity to the local molecular phenotype, the approximately 23 tumor region samples were profiled with Agilent mRNA microarrays. Technical replicate repertoires showed high reproducibility, with mean shared-clone rates approximately 0.89 and correlation coefficients above 0.95. Here is what the overall study found, with its caveats: Since the samples were bulk and unsorted, there was no way to compare CD4+ and CD8+ T cell repertoires. Compared with blood, tumors had a significantly larger share of the repertoire taken up by the top 250 clones (p = 0.039). Only 4 to 6 patients were included in the study, and the authors note that the findings should be validated in a larger study. Because sequencing covered only the TCR beta chain and unpaired alpha chains were not captured, true repertoire diversity is likely underestimated. Only about 7-25% of top clones were found in all five regions of a tumor, suggesting spatial heterogeneity of tumor-infiltrating T cells. Pairs of tumor regions showed greater repertoire overlap (mean 36%) than tumor-adjacent pairs (roughly 17%) or tumor-blood pairs (approximately 14%), which is consistent with antigen-driven expansion.

Using a constant-region primer and ProtoScript II reverse transcriptase, TCRbeta-specific cDNA was reverse-transcribed from roughly 500 ng total RNA. Three nested multiplex PCR rounds, following a slightly modified ARM-PCR procedure, were used to build the TCRbeta libraries. Each of the first two PCR rounds ran for approximately 10 cycles using multiplex TRBV1-TRBV30 forward primers together with a Cbeta reverse primer. Sample barcodes and Illumina adapters were added in a final 25-cycle PCR with Deep VentR polymerase. Amplicons of 200-500 bp were gel-purified with a QIAquick gel extraction kit before sequencing. An Illumina HiSeq 2500 was used to sequence the TCRbeta amplicons, generating 250-bp paired-end reads. Per the original workflow: To recover full CDR3 sequences, reads were quality-trimmed using Trimmomatic v0.33 and paired reads were then merged using FLASH v1.2.11. MiGEC v1.2.1b assigned V, D and J germline segments to the rearranged TCRbeta sequences. Clonotype statistics and Shannon-Wiener diversity indices were computed with VDJtools v1.0.0. Except for diversity analysis, only each sample's 250 most abundant clonotypes were used in subsequent analyses to reduce sampling bias. TCRdb passed the public sequencing reads through fastp at Q25 and MiXCR, retaining productive beta sequences. Records with the same CDR3 protein are collapsed into one entry carrying the most frequent genes and DNA. These V and J calls derive from TCRdb rather than the authors' analysis. In all, the sample holds about 70,000 distinct CDR3 sequences, and 60% to 75% of those were seen once. Approximately 30% of the sample comes from the top ten.

About this clonotype itself: No antigen is known for it. Base qualities are missing; no much larger clone stands one base away.

Total RNA and DNA were co-extracted from about 19-30 mg of bulk tissue with the AllPrep DNA/RNA mini kit, without cell sorting. Between November 2015 and early 2016, 4 or 5 patients in China with histopathologically diagnosed primary liver carcinoma had their tumors surgically resected. Patients had chronic HBV infection and were treatment-naive at sampling. Each tumor was sampled at five spatially separated regions: the tumor centre plus the superior, inferior, left-lateral and right-lateral poles. More than 80% viable tumor cells were found by histology in every tumor sample. Each fresh piece of tumor and adjacent tissue was cut in two, with one half stored in RNAlater at -80 degrees C and the other half sent for histology. The junction shows trimming of 1 base on V and 2 bases on J, and the gene matches do not reach 2 bases of it. Via the germline V gene (reference sequence), CDR1 is GTSNPN and CDR2 SVGIG. The CDR3 sequence holds 14 residues, the cysteine and phenylalanine included. CDR3 DNA only is kept here, 42 bases in frame from base 1.

This receptor was obtained from a man aged 35 to 55 with primary liver carcinoma and hepatitis B virus infection. The chain is assembled from TRBV30 and TRBJ1-3, with 7 bases matching TRBD1. Sample: liver tumor tissue from sampling region 4. What the cell subset or site label conveys for this sample: tumor region T4, right-lateral pole. The DNA reads as follows: TGTGCCTGGAGTGCGACAGGGACTGGAAACACCATATATTTT. This gives the protein CAWSATGTGNTIYF.